This T cell receptor beta chain was sequenced during a study of regulatory T cells in long-lasting Graves disease. Study-level points and caveats: Fewer public clonotypes were shared by new patients (around 960) than by persistent patients (fewer than 3,000).

CDR3 size: 13 residues. Per the germline V gene, CDR1 is MNHEY and CDR2 is SVGEGT. iRepertoire HTBI primers and Arm-PCR of CDR3 regions built TCR beta libraries. TCRdb itself ran the multiplex PCR reads through MiXCR, one entry per CDR3 protein. Of 360,000 or so distinct CDR3 sequences detected, roughly a sixth appear once; the ten largest clones hold roughly 30%. This sample's time point: newly diagnosed GD, antithyroid drugs for less than 3 months. PBMC RNA served as the TCR library source. This clonotype was detected a few times. Its target is not known. Mismatch with germline at one junction end may stem from a read error. The same specimen was also included in a second study, on T cells in Graves' hyperthyroidism and ophthalmopathy.

This TCR was recovered from a man aged 35-49 years with Graves disease. V and J are TRBV6-2 or TRBV6-3 and TRBJ2-3; 13 nucleotides line up with TRBD2. This specimen was peripheral blood mononuclear cells (PBMCs), taken at new diagnosis, from a patient treated with antithyroid drugs. CDR3 in amino acids: CASSSTSGGKRIF. The CDR3 coding sequence is TGTGCCAGCAGCTCGACTAGCGGGGGGAAGAGGATTTTT.